This T cell receptor (beta chain) is drawn from a study of T cell repertoires in cytomegalovirus infection. TCRdb used MiXCR to reprocess the reads, holding one entry per CDR3 protein. The data show 69,000 or so distinct CDR3 sequences, around 30% seen once. The CDR3 length is 16 residues. Germline-derived CDR1 and CDR2 are LGHNA and YSLEER. V lost 4 bases and J lost 6, with 22 bases in between. Details on this clonotype: Its antigen is as yet unknown.

The V and J genes are TRBV4-3 and TRBJ2-7; weak D call: TRBD1 (8 bases). This sequence was found in a human donor in good health (CMV status not recorded). Some clones in this sample may be carry-over from other donors' samples. The material was CD8+ T cells from cultured PBMCs, obtained from culture after CMV antigen stimulation. CDR3 sequence: CASSRYTGGESGEQYF. CDR3 nucleotides: TGCGCCAGCAGCCGATATACAGGGGGGGAATCAGGCGAGCAGTACTTC.